This T cell receptor beta chain was observed in a study of CXCR3 chemokines and chemotherapy response in bladder cancer (dated by TCRdb to 2021 to 2024). With respect to the entire study: Whether chemotherapy response in human bladder cancer was predicted by intratumoral CXCR3 chemokine system activity was examined in the study.

V and J are truncated by 6 bases and 4 bases respectively, leaving an intervening sequence of 3 bases. The CDR3 runs 10 amino acids, cysteine and phenylalanine included. Of all the DNA, just the CDR3 is kept, 30 bases in frame from base 1. Libraries were built with PCR. TCRdb shows the sequencer as Illumina HiSeq 2500. TCRdb took the public reads, trimmed them with fastp at Q25, ran MiXCR for clone calling and kept in-frame beta chains. Identical CDR3 proteins give one entry, which carries the most common genes and DNA. Across this sample there are about 280 distinct CDR3 sequences, with 12% to 15% seen only once. Jointly, the top ten make up 37% of the sample. This clonotype is judged large (0.1 to 1%). It has no known antigen specificity. One base away there is no much larger clone; base qualities are not given.

This receptor was taken from a human donor with bladder cancer that did not respond to neoadjuvant chemotherapy. The chain is assembled from TRBV12-3 or TRBV12-4 and TRBJ1-1; the D gene lacks a confident call. This material was obtained from a patient whose treatment included neoadjuvant chemotherapy. The DNA is TGTGCCAGCAGGGGCACTGAAGCTTTCTTT. This codes for CASRGTEAFF.